Included here is one T cell receptor beta chain sequence, with context. Its target is not known. Some clones are missing from TCRdb's copy, which holds only in-frame ones; the method was immunoSEQ multiplex PCR. The profile covers some 170,000 clones, with 85% to 95% appearing a single time and around 0.98% taken by the ten largest. The sample belongs to a study of T cell responses to AZD1222 COVID-19 vaccine. The study's findings and limits: After two AZD1222 doses, spike-specific TCR breadth and depth rose versus day 0.

This clonotype originated in an adult who received the MenACWY meningococcal vaccine as a control. Sequences were derived from peripheral blood, sampled 28 days after the second dose of the MenACWY control vaccine.

Written as DNA, the CDR3 is TGTGCCAGCAGAAGGACAGGGCAGGACTATGGCTACACCTTC. This encodes CASRRTGQDYGYTF. J is TRBJ1-2 and V is TRBV6-5; 8 bases are a match to TRBD1. The CDR3 runs 14 residues. The V gene's germline CDR1 is MNHEY and CDR2 SVGAGI. Trimming cost V 6 bases and J 3 bases; bases outside gene matches: 6.